This T cell receptor (beta chain) emerged from a study of human T cells and chemical hapten exposure. This sample's time point: healthy volunteer bleed at 6 weeks. Unfractionated whole blood was the source of the extracted total RNA. This clonotype was counted at least ten times. Each CDR3 protein gets one entry after TCRdb re-called the RACE reads with MiXCR. The sample yields about 30,000 distinct CDR3 sequences, approximately 5% seen once. V trimming: 9 bases; J trimming: 6 bases; junction bases outside the gene matches: 11. This CDR3 has 15 residues. The sequencing sample was made of whole blood. This sequence was found in a human donor in good health. Some clones in this sample may be carry-over from other donors' samples. The gene calls are TRBV12-3 or TRBV12-4 and TRBJ2-1; 10 bases fit TRBD2. Here the CDR3 reads CASQVLAGGFNEQFF. In nucleotides, the CDR3 is TGTGCCAGTCAAGTTTTAGCGGGAGGATTCAATGAGCAGTTCTTC.